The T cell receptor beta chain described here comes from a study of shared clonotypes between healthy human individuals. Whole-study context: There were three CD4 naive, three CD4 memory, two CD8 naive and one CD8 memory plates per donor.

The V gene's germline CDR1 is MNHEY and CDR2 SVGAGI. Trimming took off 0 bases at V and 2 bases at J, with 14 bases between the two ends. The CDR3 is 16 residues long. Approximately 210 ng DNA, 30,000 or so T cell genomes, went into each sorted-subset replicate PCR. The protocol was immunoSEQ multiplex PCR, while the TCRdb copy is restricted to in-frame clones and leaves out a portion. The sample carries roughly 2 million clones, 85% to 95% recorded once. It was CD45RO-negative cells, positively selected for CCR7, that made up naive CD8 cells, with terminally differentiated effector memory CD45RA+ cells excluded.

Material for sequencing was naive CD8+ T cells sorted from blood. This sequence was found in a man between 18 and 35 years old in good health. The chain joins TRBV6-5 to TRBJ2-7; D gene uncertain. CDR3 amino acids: CASSYSNGDCTYEQYF. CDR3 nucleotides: TGTGCCAGCAGTTACTCGAACGGTGATTGCACCTACGAGCAGTACTTC.